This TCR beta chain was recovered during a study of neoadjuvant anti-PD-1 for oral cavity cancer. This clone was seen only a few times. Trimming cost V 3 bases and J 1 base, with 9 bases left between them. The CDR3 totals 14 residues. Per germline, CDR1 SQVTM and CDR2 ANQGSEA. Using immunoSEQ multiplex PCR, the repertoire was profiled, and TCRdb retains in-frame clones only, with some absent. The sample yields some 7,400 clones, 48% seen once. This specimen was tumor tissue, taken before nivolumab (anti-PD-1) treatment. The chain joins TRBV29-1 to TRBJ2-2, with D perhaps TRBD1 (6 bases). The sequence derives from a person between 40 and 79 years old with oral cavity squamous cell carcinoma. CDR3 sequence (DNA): TGCAGCGTTGACAGGGGCGGGAACACCGGGGAGCTGTTTTTT. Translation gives CSVDRGGNTGELFF.